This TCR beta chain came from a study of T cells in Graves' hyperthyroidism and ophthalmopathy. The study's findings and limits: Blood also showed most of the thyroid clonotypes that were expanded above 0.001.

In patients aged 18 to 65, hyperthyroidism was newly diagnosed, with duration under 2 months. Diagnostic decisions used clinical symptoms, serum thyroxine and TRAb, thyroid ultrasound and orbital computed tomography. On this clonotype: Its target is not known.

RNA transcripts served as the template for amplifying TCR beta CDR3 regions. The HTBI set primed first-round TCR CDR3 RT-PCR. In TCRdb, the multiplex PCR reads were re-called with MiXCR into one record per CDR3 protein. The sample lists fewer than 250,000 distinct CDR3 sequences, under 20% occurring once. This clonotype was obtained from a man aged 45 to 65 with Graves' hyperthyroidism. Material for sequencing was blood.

The CDR3 is CASSLRFKVNTEAFF. The DNA for the CDR3 is TGTGCCAGCAGCTTAAGGTTCAAGGTGAACACTGAAGCTTTCTTT. The chain combines TRBV7-9 with TRBJ1-1; D is ambiguous. The germline gives CDR1 SEHNR, CDR2 FQNEAQ (reference sequence). The V gene lost 2 bases and the J gene lost 0 bases, with 10 bases spanning the gap. This CDR3 region has 15 residues. Together with reference TRBV7-9 and TRBJ1-1, the CDR3 gives the full variable domain: DTGVSQNPRHKITKRGQNVTFRCDPISEHNRLYWYRQTLGQGPEFLTYFQNEAQLEKSRLLSDRFSAERPKGSFSTLEIQRTEQGDSAMYLCASSLRFKVNTEAFFGQGTRLTVV.